This T cell receptor (beta chain) was captured in a study of cytomegalovirus exposure and HLA in healthy donors. Background on the study: Roughly 80 million unique TCRs from HLA-typed donors were held in an early data release.

Per germline, CDR1 MDHEN and CDR2 SYDVKM. The CDR3 loop spans 17 amino acids. J was trimmed by 2 bases and V by 6 bases; bases with no gene match: 16. Primers included in the PCR were 60 Vbeta and 13 Jbeta primers. Sequencing was performed with immunoSEQ multiplex PCR; in TCRdb, only in-frame clones are kept and a portion is missing. The data contain 130,000 to 150,000 clones, around 76% of them singletons. As concerns this clone: Antigen unknown.

Study-wide results and caveats: Confirmation in vitro established that a few CMV-associated chains were specific for CMV antigens.

The genes are TRBV28 and TRBJ2-7; 7 bases fit TRBD2. The sample consisted of PBMCs. This clonotype originated in a man younger than 35 in good health and CMV-seronegative. The CDR3 bases are TGTGCCAGCAGGGGGGGGACCCAAAAGGGAGTTGCCTACGAGCAGTACTTC. Amino acid sequence: CASRGGTQKGVAYEQYF.